These T cell receptor beta chains were read from a single sample in a study of T cell responses to AZD1222 COVID-19 vaccine. The data were produced by immunoSEQ multiplex PCR, yet TCRdb's version contains in-frame clones alone and is incomplete. The data show around 100,000 clones, with 86% seen just once and approximately 5% held by the top ten. Sequencing was performed on peripheral blood, taken on day 0 of AZD1222 vaccination. These receptor sequences come from an adult in good health. Both conserved end residues are part of each CDR3.

CDR3aa | j_gene | len | v_gene
CASSSTDFLAKNIQYF | TRBJ2-4 | 16 | TRBV6-2/TRBV6-3
CASSLKGDSPLHF | TRBJ1-6 | 13 | TRBV12-3/TRBV12-4
CASSGGSPYEQYF | TRBJ2-7 | 13 | TRBV9
CASSPTSSGRGTGELFF | TRBJ2-2 | 17 | TRBV11-2
CASTETGGATEAFF | TRBJ1-1 | 14 | TRBV28
CASSPSWGGQPQHF | TRBJ1-5 | 14 | TRBV7-2
CASSLVQGGSPEQFF | TRBJ2-1 | 15 | TRBV7-6
CASSKGLASSGDEQFF | TRBJ2-1 | 16 | TRBV3-1/TRBV3-2
CASSPSLPAKNIQYF | TRBJ2-4 | 15 | TRBV5-4
CASSSSGVGYEQYF | TRBJ2-7 | 14 | TRBV5-4
CASSPTQRYGYTF | TRBJ1-2 | 13 | TRBV28
CASSLLGNSPLHF | TRBJ1-6 | 13 | TRBV7-8
CASSGGVRQPQHF | TRBJ1-5 | 13 | TRBV19
CATSDPSGAGNEQFF | TRBJ2-1 | 15 | TRBV24-1
CASSHCRGQGNIQYF | TRBJ2-4 | 15 | TRBV23-1
CASSFSRGYEQYF | TRBJ2-7 | 13 | TRBV28
CAISAGRGNEKLFF | TRBJ1-4 | 14 | TRBV10-3
CASSGDRGKYEQYF | TRBJ2-7 | 14 | TRBV2
CASSRVQGEGEKLFF | TRBJ1-4 | 15 | TRBV5-1
CASSPGILISEQYF | TRBJ2-7 | 14 | TRBV2
CSVSGSGNTIYF | TRBJ1-3 | 12 | TRBV29-1
CASSSGGDGGEQYF | TRBJ2-7 | 14 | TRBV5-1
CASSSPGPGRAIYF | TRBJ1-3 | 14 | TRBV11-1
CSVIWGHSGNTIYF | TRBJ1-3 | 14 | TRBV29-1
CASSVRGSGGGLTNEQFF | TRBJ2-1 | 18 | TRBV9
CASSPGEVNYGYTF | TRBJ1-2 | 14 | TRBV30
CASSQERADVGETQYF | TRBJ2-5 | 16 | TRBV4-3
CASQRGSGANVLTF | TRBJ2-6 | 14 | TRBV27